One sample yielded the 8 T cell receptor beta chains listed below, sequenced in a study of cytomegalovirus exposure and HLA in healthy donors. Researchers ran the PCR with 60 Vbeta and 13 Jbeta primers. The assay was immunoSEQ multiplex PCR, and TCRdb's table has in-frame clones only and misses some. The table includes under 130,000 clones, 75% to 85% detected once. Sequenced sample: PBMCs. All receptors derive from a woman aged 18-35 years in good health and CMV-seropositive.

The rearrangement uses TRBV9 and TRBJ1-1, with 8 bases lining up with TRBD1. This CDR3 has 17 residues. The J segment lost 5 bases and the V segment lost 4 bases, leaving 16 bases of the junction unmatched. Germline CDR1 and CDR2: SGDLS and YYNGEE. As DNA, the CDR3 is TGTGCCAGCAGCAGCTTCGACAGGGGAGTCATGAGGACTGAAGCTTTCTTT. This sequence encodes CASSSFDRGVMRTEAFF.

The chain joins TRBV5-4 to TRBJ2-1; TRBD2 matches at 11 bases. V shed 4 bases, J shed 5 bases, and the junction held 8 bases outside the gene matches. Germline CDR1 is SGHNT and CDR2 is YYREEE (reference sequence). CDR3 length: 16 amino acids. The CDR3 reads CASSRFGTSGDNEQFF. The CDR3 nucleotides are TGTGCCAGCAGCCGGTTCGGGACTAGCGGTGACAATGAGCAGTTCTTC.

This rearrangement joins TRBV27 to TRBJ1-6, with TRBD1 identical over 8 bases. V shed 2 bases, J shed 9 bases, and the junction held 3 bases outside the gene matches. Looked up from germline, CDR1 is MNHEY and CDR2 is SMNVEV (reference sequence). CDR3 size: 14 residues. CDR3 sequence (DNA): TGTGCCAGCAGTTTAGCTCAGGGGGCTTCACCCCTCCACTTT. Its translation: CASSLAQGASPLHF.

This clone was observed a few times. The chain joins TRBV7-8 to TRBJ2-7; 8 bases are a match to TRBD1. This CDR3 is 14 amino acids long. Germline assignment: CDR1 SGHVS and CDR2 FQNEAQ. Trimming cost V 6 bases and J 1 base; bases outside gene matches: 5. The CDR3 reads CASRGRTGSYEQYF. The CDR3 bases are TGTGCCAGCAGGGGTAGGACAGGGTCCTACGAGCAGTACTTC.

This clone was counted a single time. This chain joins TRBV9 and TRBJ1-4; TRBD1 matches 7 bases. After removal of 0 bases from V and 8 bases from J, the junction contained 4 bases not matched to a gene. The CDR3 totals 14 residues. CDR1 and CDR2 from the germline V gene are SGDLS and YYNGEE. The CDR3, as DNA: TGTGCCAGCAGCGTAGGGCCAGGGGGAGAAAAACTGTTTTTT. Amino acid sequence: CASSVGPGGEKLFF.

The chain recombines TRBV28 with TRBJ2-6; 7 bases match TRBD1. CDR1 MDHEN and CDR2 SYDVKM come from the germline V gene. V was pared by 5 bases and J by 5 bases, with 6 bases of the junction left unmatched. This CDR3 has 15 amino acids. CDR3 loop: CASSRTTGRANVLTF. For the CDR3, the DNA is TGTGCCAGCAGTCGAACGACAGGGAGGGCCAACGTCCTGACTTTC.

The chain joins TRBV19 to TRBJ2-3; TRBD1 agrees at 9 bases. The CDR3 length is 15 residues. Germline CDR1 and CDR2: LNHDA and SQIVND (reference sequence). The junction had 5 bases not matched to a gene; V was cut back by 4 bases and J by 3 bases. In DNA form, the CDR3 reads TGTGCCAGTAGTAAGGGACAGGGACGAACAGATACGCAGTATTTT. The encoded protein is CASSKGQGRTDTQYF.

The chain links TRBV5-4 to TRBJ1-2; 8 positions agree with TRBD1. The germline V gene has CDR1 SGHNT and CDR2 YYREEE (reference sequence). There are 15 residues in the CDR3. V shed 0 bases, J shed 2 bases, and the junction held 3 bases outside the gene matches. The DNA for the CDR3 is TGTGCCAGCAGCTTGGCGCGGACAGGGAACTATGGCTACACCTTC. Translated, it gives CASSLARTGNYGYTF.